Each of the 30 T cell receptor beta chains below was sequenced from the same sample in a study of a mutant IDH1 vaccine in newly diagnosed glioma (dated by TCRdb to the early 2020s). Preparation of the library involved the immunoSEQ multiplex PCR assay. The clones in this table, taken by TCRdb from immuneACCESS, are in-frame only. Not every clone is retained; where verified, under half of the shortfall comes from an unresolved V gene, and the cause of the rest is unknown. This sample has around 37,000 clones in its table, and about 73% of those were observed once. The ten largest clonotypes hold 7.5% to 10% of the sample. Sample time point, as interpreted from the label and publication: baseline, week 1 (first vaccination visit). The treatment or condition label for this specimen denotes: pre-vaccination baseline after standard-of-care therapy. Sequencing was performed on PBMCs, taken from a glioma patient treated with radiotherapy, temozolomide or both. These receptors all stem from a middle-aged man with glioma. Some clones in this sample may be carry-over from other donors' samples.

CDR3: CASREGHTRPQHF. CDR3 nucleotides: TGTGCCAGCAGGGAGGGTCACACCAGGCCCCAGCATTTT. The V gene is TRBV6-4, the J gene TRBJ1-5; no reliable D call. Between the trimmed V and J ends, which lost 6 bases and 9 bases, there was a span of 15 bases. The CDR3 has 13 amino acids. CDR1 MRHNA and CDR2 SNTAGT come from the germline V gene.

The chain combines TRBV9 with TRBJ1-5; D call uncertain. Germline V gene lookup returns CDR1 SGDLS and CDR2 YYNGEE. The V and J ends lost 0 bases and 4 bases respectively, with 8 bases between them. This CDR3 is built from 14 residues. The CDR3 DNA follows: TGTGCCAGCAGCGTAGGACCAGATAATCAGCCCCAGCATTTT. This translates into CASSVGPDNQPQHF.

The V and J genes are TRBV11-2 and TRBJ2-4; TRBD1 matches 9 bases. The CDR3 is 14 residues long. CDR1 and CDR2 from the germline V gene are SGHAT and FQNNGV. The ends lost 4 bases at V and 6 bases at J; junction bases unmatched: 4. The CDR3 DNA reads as TGTGCCAGCAGCTCCTTGGGACAGGGAAACATTCAGTACTTC. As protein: CASSSLGQGNIQYF.

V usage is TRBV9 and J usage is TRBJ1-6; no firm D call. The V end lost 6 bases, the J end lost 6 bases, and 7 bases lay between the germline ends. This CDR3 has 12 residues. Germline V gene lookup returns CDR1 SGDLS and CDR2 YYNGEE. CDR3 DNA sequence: TGTGCCAGCAATAATCCTAATTCACCCCTCCACTTT. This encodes CASNNPNSPLHF.

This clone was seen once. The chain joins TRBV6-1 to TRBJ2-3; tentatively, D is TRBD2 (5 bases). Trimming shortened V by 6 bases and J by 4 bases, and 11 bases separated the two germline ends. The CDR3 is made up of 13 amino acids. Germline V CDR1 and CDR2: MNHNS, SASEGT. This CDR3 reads CASRELRADTQYF. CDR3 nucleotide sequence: TGTGCCAGCAGGGAGCTGCGGGCAGATACGCAGTATTTT.

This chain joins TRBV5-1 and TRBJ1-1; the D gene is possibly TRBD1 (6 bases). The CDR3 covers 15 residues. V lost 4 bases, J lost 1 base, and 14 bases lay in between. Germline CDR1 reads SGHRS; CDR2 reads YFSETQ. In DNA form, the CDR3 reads TGCGCCAGCAGCGGGGAGGGCAGGGGGAACACTGAAGCTTTCTTT. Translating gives CASSGEGRGNTEAFF.

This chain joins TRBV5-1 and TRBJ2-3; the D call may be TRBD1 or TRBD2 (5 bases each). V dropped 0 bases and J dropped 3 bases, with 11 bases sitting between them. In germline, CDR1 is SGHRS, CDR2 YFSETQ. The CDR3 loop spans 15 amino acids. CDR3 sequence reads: CASSLGGASTDTQYF. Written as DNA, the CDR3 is TGCGCCAGCAGCTTGGGAGGGGCTTCAACAGATACGCAGTATTTT.

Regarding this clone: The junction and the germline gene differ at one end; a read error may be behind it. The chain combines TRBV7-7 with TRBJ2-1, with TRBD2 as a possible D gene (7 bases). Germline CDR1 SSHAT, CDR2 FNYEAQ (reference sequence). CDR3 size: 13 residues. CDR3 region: CASSPGGGLGQFF. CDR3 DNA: TGTGCTAGCAGCCCTGGGGGGGGGCTGGGGCAGTTCTTC.

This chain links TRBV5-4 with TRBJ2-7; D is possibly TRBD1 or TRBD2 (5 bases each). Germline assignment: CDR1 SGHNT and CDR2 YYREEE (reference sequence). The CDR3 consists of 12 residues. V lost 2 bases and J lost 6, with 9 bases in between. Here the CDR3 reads CASSLLGVEQYF. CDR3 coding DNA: TGTGCCAGCAGCTTACTGGGGGTCGAGCAGTACTTC.

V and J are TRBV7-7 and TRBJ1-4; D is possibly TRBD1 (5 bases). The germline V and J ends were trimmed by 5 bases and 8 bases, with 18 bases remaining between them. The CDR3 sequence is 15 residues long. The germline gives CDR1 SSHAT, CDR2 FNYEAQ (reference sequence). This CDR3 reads CASSDRGNRWEKLFF. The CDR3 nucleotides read TGTGCCAGCAGCGACCGGGGAAACAGGTGGGAAAAACTGTTTTTT.

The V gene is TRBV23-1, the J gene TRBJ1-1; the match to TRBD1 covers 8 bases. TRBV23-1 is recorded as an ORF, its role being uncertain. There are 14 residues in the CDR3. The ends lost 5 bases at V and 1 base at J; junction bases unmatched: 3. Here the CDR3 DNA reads TGCGCCAGCAGTTCGACAGGGGCGAACACTGAAGCTTTCTTT. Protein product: CASSSTGANTEAFF.

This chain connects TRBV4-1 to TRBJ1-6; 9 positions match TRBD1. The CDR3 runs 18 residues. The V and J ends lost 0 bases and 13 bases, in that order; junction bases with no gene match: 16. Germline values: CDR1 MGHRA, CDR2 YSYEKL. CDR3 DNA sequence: TGCGCCAGCAGCCAAGAGTTCCCCGTGGAGACCGGGACAGGGCCCCTCCACTTT. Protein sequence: CASSQEFPVETGTGPLHF.

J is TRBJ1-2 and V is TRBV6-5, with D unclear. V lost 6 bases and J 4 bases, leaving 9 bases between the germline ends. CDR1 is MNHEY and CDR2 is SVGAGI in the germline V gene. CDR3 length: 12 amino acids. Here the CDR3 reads CASSPRAYGYTF. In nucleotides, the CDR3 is TGTGCCAGCAGCCCGAGGGCCTATGGCTACACCTTC.

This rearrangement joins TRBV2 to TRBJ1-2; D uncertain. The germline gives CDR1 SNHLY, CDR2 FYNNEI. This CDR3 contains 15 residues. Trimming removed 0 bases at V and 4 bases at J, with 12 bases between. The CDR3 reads CASSEARDRGYGYTF. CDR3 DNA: TGTGCCAGCAGTGAAGCGCGTGACCGCGGCTATGGCTACACCTTC. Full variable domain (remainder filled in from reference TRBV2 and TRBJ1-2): EPEVTQTPSHQVTQMGQEVILRCVPISNHLYFYWYRQILGQKVEFLVSFYNNEISEKSEIFDDQFSVERPDGSNFTLKIRSTKLEDSAMYFCASSEARDRGYGYTFGSGTRLTVV.

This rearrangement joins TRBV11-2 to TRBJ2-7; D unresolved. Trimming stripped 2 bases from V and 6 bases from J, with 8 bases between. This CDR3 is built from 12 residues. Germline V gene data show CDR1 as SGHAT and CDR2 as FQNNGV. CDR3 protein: CASSLRSFEQYF. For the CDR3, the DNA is TGTGCCAGCAGCTTACGCAGTTTCGAGCAGTACTTC.

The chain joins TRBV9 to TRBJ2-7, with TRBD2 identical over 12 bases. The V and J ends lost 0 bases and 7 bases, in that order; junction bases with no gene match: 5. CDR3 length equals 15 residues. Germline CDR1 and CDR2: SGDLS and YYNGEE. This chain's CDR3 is CASSVGTSGVGEQYF. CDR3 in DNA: TGTGCCAGCAGCGTAGGGACTAGCGGGGTTGGGGAGCAGTACTTC. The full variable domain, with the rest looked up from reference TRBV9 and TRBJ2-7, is DSGVTQTPKHLITATGQRVTLRCSPRSGDLSVYWYQQSLDQGLQFLIQYYNGEERAKGNILERFSAQQFPDLHSELNLSSLELGDSALYFCASSVGTSGVGEQYFGPGTRLTVT.

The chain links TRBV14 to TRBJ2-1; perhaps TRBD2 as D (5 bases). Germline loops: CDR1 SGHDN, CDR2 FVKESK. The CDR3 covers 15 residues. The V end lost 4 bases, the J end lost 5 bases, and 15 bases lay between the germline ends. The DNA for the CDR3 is TGTGCCAGCAGCCTCCTCCCACCGGGAAACAATGAGCAGTTCTTC. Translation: CASSLLPPGNNEQFF.

For the CDR3, the DNA is TGTGCCAGCAGGAGAACAGGGGATTTTGCCAATTCACCCCTCCACTTT. Translation gives CASRRTGDFANSPLHF. V usage is TRBV2 and J usage is TRBJ1-6; 7 nucleotides match TRBD1. Trimming at V came to 6 bases and at J to 7 bases, leaving 12 bases not matched to a gene. The CDR3 sequence is 16 residues long. Looked up from germline, CDR1 is SNHLY and CDR2 is FYNNEI.

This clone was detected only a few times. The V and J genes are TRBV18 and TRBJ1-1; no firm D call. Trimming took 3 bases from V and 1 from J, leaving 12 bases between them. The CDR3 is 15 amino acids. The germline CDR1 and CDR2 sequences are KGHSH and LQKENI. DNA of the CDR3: TGTGCCAGCTCACCCCTCGGACGGGAGAACACTGAAGCTTTCTTT. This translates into CASSPLGRENTEAFF.

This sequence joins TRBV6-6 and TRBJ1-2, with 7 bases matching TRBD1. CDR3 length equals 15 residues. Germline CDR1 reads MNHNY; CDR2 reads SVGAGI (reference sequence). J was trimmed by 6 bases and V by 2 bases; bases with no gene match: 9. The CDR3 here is CASSYGGRGSDGYTF. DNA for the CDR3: TGTGCCAGCAGTTACGGAGGCAGGGGGTCTGATGGCTACACCTTC.

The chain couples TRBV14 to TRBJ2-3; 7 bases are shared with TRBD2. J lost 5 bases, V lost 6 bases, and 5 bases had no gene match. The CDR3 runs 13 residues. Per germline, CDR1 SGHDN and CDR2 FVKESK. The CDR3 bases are TGTGCCAGCAGGAGGGCTAGCGGAGATACGCAGTATTTT. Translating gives CASRRASGDTQYF.

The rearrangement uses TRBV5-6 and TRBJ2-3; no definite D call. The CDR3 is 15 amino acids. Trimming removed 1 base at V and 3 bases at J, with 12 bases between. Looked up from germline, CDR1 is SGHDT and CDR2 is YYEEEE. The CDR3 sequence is CASSLWIGVTDTQYF. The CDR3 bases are TGTGCCAGCAGCTTGTGGATTGGTGTGACAGATACGCAGTATTTT.

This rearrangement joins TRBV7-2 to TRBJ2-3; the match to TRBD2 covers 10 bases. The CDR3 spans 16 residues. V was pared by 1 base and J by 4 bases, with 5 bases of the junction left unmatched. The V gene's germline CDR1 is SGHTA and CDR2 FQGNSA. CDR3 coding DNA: TGTGCCAGCAGCTTAGGGCTAGCGGGGGTTGCAGATACGCAGTATTTT. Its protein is CASSLGLAGVADTQYF.

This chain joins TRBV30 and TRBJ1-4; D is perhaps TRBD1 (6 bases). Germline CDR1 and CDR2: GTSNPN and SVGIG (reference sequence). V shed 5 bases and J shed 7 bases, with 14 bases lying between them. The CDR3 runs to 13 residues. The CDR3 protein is CAWATGRVEKLFF. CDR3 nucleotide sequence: TGTGCCTGGGCAACAGGGAGGGTTGAAAAACTGTTTTTT.

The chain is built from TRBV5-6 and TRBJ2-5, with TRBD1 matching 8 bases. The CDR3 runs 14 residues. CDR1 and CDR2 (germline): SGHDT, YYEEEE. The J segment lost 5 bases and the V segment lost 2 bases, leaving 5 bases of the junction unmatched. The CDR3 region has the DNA TGTGCCAGCAGCTTCGGACAGGGTAGGGAGACCCAGTACTTC. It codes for CASSFGQGRETQYF.

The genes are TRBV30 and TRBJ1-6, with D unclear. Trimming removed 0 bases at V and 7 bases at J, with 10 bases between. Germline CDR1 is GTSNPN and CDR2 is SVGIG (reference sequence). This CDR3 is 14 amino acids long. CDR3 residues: CAWSVSQTNSPLHF. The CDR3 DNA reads TGTGCCTGGAGTGTATCACAGACAAATTCACCCCTCCACTTT.

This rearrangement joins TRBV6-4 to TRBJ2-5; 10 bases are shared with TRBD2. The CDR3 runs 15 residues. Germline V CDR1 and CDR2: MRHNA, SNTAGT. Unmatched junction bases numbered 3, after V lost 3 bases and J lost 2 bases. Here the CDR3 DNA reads TGTGCCAGCAGTGAGGTAGCGGGGGGTCAAGAGACCCAGTACTTC. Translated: CASSEVAGGQETQYF.

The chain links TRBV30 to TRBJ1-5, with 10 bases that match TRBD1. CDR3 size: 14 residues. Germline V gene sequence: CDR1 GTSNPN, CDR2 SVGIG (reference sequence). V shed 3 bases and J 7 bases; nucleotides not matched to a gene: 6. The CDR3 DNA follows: TGTGCCTGGAGCGGGGACAGGGGTTTCCAGCCCCAGCATTTT. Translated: CAWSGDRGFQPQHF.

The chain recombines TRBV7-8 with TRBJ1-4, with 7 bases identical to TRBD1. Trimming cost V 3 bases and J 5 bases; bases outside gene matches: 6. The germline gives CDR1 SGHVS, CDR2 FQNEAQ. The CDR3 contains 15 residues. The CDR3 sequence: CASSFWDRGNEKLFF. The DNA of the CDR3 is TGTGCCAGCAGCTTCTGGGACAGAGGAAATGAAAAACTGTTTTTT.

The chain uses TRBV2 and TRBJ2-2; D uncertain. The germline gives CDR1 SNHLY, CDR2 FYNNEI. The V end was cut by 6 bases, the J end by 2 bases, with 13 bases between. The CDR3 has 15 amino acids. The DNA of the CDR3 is TGTGCCAGCAGCTCCCTGACGGTCAACACCGGGGAGCTGTTTTTT. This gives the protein CASSSLTVNTGELFF.